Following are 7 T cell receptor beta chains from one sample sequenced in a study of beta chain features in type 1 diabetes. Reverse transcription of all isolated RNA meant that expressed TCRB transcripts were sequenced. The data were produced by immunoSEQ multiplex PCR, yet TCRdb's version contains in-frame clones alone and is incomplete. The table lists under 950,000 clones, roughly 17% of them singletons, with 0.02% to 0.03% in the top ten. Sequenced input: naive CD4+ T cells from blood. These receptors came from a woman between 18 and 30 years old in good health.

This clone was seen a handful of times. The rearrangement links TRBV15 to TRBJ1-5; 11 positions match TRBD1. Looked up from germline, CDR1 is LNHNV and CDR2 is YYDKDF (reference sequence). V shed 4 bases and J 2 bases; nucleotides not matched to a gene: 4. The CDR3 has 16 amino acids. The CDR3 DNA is TGTGCCACCAGCAACGGGGGACAGGGGGGCAATCAGCCCCAGCATTTT. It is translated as CATSNGGQGGNQPQHF.

The CDR3 is CASSPGRQNYGYTF. The CDR3 nucleotides read TGTGCCAGCTCACCAGGGAGACAAAACTATGGCTACACCTTC. V and J are TRBV18 and TRBJ1-2; D is unresolved. This CDR3 is built from 14 residues. The V gene lost 2 bases and the J gene lost 2 bases, with 9 bases spanning the gap. Germline V CDR1 and CDR2: KGHSH, LQKENI. Looking up the rest from reference TRBV18 and TRBJ1-2 gives the full variable domain: NAGVMQNPRHLVRRRGQEARLRCSPMKGHSHVYWYRQLPEEGLKFMVYLQKENIIDESGMPKERFSAEFPKEGPSILRIQQVVRGDSAAYFCASSPGRQNYGYTFGSGTRLTVV.

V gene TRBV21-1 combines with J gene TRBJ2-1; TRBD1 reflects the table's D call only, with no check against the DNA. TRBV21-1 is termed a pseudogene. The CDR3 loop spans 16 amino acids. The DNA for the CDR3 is TGTGCCAGCAGCAAAGAGGAGACAGGACACTACAATGAGCAGTTCTTC. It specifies CASSKEETGHYNEQFF.

Written as DNA, the CDR3 is TGTGCCAGCTCACCACGAAACACCCCGAGGGCAGATACGCAGTATTTT. This codes for CASSPRNTPRADTQYF. The chain combines TRBV18 with TRBJ2-3, with D perhaps matching TRBD2 (5 bases). CDR3 length: 16 residues. Trimming left V 1 base short and J 4 bases short, with 15 bases between. Germline V lookup: CDR1 KGHSH, CDR2 LQKENI. Variable domain in full (rest from reference TRBV18 and TRBJ2-3): NAGVMQNPRHLVRRRGQEARLRCSPMKGHSHVYWYRQLPEEGLKFMVYLQKENIIDESGMPKERFSAEFPKEGPSILRIQQVVRGDSAAYFCASSPRNTPRADTQYFGPGTRLTVL.

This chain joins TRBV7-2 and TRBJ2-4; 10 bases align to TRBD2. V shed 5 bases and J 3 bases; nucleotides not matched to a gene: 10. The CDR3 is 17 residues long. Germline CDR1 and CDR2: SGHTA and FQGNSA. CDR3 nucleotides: TGTGCCAGCAGCCCGAGGTGGGCTAGCGGGAGCAAAAACATTCAGTACTTC. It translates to CASSPRWASGSKNIQYF. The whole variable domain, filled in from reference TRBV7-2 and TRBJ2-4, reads GAGVSQSPSNKVTEKGKDVELRCDPISGHTALYWYRQSLGQGLEFLIYFQGNSAPDKSGLPSDRFSAERTGGSVSTLTIQRTQQEDSAVYLCASSPRWASGSKNIQYFGAGTRLSVL.

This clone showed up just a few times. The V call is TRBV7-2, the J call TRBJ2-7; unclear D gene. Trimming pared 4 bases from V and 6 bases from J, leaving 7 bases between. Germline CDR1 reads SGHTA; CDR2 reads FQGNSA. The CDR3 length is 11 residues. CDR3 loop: CASSSVSEQYF. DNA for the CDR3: TGTGCCAGCAGCTCGGTGAGCGAGCAGTACTTC.

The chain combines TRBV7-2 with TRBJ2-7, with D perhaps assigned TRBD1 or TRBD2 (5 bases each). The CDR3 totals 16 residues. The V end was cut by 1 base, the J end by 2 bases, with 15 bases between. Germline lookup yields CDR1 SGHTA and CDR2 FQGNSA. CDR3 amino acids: CASSLGAVGTTYEQYF. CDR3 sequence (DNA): TGTGCCAGCAGCTTAGGTGCCGTTGGGACCACCTACGAGCAGTACTTC. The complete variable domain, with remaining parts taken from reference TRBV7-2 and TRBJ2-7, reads GAGVSQSPSNKVTEKGKDVELRCDPISGHTALYWYRQSLGQGLEFLIYFQGNSAPDKSGLPSDRFSAERTGGSVSTLTIQRTQQEDSAVYLCASSLGAVGTTYEQYFGPGTRLTVT.